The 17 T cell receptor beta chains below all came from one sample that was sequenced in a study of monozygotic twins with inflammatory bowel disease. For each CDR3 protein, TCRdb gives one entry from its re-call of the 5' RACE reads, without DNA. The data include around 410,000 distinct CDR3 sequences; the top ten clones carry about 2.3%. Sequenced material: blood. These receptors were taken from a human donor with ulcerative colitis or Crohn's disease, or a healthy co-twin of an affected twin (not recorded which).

The CDR3: CAWRRTGSAEAFF. The genes are TRBV30 and TRBJ1-1; the TRBD1 assignment by TCRdb is unverifiable without DNA. The germline V gene encodes CDR1 GTSNPN and CDR2 SVGIG (reference sequence). CDR3 size: 13 residues.

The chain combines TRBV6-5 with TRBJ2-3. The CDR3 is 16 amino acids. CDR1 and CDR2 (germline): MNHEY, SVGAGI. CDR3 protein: CASSTFRLGYTDTQYF.

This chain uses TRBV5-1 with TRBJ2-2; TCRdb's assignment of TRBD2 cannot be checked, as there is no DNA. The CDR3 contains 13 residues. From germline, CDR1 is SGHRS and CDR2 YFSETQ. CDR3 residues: CASRVGPAGELFF.

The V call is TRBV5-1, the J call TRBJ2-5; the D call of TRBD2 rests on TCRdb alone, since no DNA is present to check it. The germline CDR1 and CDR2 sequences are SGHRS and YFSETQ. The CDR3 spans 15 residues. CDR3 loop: CASSSLPPSEETQYF.

This CDR3 is CASSVDERAYNEQFF. V is TRBV9 and J is TRBJ2-1; the D gene TCRdb calls, TRBD2, cannot be checked with no DNA. The CDR3 totals 15 residues. CDR1 is SGDLS and CDR2 is YYNGEE in the germline V gene. The variable domain in full, completed from reference TRBV9 and TRBJ2-1, reads DSGVTQTPKHLITATGQRVTLRCSPRSGDLSVYWYQQSLDQGLQFLIQYYNGEERAKGNILERFSAQQFPDLHSELNLSSLELGDSALYFCASSVDERAYNEQFFGPGTRLTVL.

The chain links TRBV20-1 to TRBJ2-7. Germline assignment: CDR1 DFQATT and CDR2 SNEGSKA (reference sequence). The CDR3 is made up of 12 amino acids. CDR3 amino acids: CSARAGLYEQYF.

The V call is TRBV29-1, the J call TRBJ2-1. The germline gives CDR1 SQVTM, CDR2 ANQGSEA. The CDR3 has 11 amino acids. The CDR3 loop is CSTNSWDEQFF.

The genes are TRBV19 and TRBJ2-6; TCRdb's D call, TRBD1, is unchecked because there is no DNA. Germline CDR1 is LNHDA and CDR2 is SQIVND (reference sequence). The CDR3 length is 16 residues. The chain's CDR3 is CASTPPGGPGANVLTF.

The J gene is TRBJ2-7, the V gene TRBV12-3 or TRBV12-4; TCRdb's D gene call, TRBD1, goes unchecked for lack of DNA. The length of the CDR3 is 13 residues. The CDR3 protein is CASSTRALYEQYF.

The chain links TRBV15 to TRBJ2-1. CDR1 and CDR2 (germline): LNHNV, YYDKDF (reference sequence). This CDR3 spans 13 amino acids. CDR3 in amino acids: CATSRDSGREQFF.

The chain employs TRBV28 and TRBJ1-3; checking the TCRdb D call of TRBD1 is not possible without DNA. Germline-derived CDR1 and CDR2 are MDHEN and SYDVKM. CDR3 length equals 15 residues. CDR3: CASGGGQGTGNTIYF.

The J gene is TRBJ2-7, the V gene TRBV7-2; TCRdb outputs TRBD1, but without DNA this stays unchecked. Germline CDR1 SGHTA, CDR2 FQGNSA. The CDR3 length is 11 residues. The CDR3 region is CASSSTGEQHF.

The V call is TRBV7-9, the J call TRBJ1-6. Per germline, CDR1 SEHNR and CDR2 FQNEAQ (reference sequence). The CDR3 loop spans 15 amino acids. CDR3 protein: CASTLGEGYNSPLHF.

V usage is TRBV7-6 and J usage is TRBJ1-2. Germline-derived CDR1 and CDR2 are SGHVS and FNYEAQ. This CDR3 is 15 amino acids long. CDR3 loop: CASSLGGRSNYGYTF.

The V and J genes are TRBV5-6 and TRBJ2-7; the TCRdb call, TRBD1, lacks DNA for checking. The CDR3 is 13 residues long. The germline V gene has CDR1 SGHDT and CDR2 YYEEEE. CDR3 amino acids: CAWRGTGSYEQYF.

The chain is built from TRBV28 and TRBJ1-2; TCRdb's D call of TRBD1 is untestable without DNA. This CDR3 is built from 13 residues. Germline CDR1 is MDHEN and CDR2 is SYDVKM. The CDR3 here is CASKGGSTYGYTF.

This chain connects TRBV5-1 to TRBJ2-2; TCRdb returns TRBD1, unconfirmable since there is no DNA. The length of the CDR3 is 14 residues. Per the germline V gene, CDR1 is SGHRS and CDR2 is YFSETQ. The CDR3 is CASTRQGDTGELFF.